A single sample is the source of the 27 T cell receptor beta chains below, sequenced in a study of cytomegalovirus exposure and HLA in healthy donors. Profiling relied on immunoSEQ multiplex PCR, and the TCRdb table lists in-frame clones only, not all of them. The repertoire holds fewer than 120,000 clones, with around 90% as singletons. What was sequenced was PBMCs. Receptors originate from a young woman in good health and CMV-seronegative.

V and J are TRBV28 and TRBJ2-1; TRBD2 agrees at 9 bases. Germline CDR1 MDHEN, CDR2 SYDVKM. The CDR3 spans 17 residues. J was trimmed by 4 bases and V by 3 bases; bases with no gene match: 10. The CDR3 loop reads CASSFDKLAGVYNEQFF. Written as DNA, the CDR3 is TGTGCCAGCAGTTTTGACAAGTTAGCGGGGGTATACAATGAGCAGTTCTTC.

The chain has TRBV2 and TRBJ1-5; 8 nucleotides align to TRBD1. The CDR3 totals 12 residues. Unmatched junction bases numbered 4, after V lost 8 bases and J lost 7 bases. CDR1 is SNHLY, CDR2 FYNNEI, per germline. DNA for the CDR3: TGTGCCAGCGACAGGGGAGGGCAGCCCCAGCATTTT. Its translation: CASDRGGQPQHF.

V is TRBV28 and J is TRBJ1-2; 7 bases are a match to TRBD1. The CDR3 loop spans 16 amino acids. After removal of 5 bases from V and 5 bases from J, the junction contained 14 bases not matched to a gene. The germline V gene encodes CDR1 MDHEN and CDR2 SYDVKM. The CDR3 DNA is TGTGCCAGCAGTCACCAAACGACAGGGCGCCCATATGGCTACACCTTC. Translation: CASSHQTTGRPYGYTF.

The chain uses TRBV19 and TRBJ1-1; D may be TRBD1 (5 bases). V dropped 4 bases and J dropped 5 bases, with 11 bases sitting between them. The CDR3 has 13 residues. The germline CDR1 and CDR2 sequences are LNHDA and SQIVND (reference sequence). For the CDR3, the DNA is TGTGCCAGTAGTACCCGAGACAGAACTGAAGCTTTCTTT. This sequence encodes CASSTRDRTEAFF.

The CDR3: CASSLSVGQWAGYTF. CDR3 bases: TGTGCCAGCAGTTTATCGGTGGGGCAGTGGGCCGGCTACACCTTC. The J gene is TRBJ1-2, the V gene TRBV28, with TRBD1 as a possible D gene (5 bases). CDR3 size: 15 residues. CDR1 and CDR2 from the germline V gene are MDHEN and SYDVKM. Trimming took 1 base from V and 8 from J, leaving 17 bases between them.

V is TRBV6-1 and J is TRBJ2-3; the D is unclear. V was cut by 1 base and J by 2 bases, with 7 bases left in between. This CDR3 is built from 14 residues. Germline CDR1 reads MNHNS; CDR2 reads SASEGT. The CDR3 nucleotides are TGTGCCAGCAGTGAAGTCAGGAACACAGATACGCAGTATTTT. Residues: CASSEVRNTDTQYF.

The gene calls are TRBV4-2 and TRBJ1-2; 7 bases map to TRBD1. The CDR3 length is 14 residues. The germline CDR1 and CDR2 sequences are LGHNA and YNFKEQ. V shed 0 bases, J shed 7 bases, and the junction held 5 bases outside the gene matches. The CDR3 protein is CASSQDSGGLGYTF. CDR3 nucleotide sequence: TGTGCCAGCAGCCAAGATTCAGGGGGTCTTGGCTACACCTTC.

The chain joins TRBV27 to TRBJ2-1; D is ambiguous. With 3 bases removed from V and 9 bases from J, the gap between germline ends came to 18 bases. Looked up from germline, CDR1 is MNHEY and CDR2 is SMNVEV (reference sequence). This CDR3 has 15 residues. The CDR3 here is CASSFTLFTPGEQFF. Written as DNA, the CDR3 is TGTGCCAGCAGTTTCACCCTCTTTACCCCCGGTGAGCAGTTCTTC.

The genes are TRBV19 and TRBJ2-2; TRBD1 is a possible D gene (5 bases). V lost 5 bases and J lost 4, with 8 bases in between. The CDR3 loop spans 13 amino acids. Germline V CDR1 and CDR2: LNHDA, SQIVND (reference sequence). CDR3 residues: CASSAQATGELFF. Here the CDR3 DNA reads TGTGCCAGTAGTGCACAGGCCACCGGGGAGCTGTTTTTT.

This chain joins TRBV11-1 and TRBJ1-4; 8 positions agree with TRBD1. The CDR3 has 17 amino acids. The V gene's germline CDR1 is SGHAT and CDR2 FQDESV (reference sequence). With V trimmed by 3 bases and J by 8 bases, 14 bases remained unmatched. CDR3 nucleotides: TGTGCCAGCAGCTTCGGACAGGGTCCTACCATTGGGGAAAAACTGTTTTTT. It codes for CASSFGQGPTIGEKLFF.

The chain couples TRBV28 to TRBJ2-4, with 9 nucleotides matching TRBD1. V lost 6 bases, J lost 0 bases, and 6 bases stayed unmatched. CDR1 MDHEN and CDR2 SYDVKM come from the germline V gene. The CDR3 runs to 16 residues. Here the CDR3 reads CASRDRGREAKNIQYF. Written as DNA, the CDR3 is TGTGCCAGCAGGGACAGGGGTCGAGAAGCCAAAAACATTCAGTACTTC. The entire variable domain, with the rest obtained from reference TRBV28 and TRBJ2-4, is as follows: DVKVTQSSRYLVKRTGEKVFLECVQDMDHENMFWYRQDPGLGLRLIYFSYDVKMKEKGDIPEGYSVSREKKERFSLILESASTNQTSMYLCASRDRGREAKNIQYFGAGTRLSVL.

V and J are TRBV5-1 and TRBJ2-1; 10 bases are shared with TRBD1. CDR1 is SGHRS, CDR2 YFSETQ, per germline. With V trimmed by 4 bases and J by 5 bases, 6 bases remained unmatched. CDR3 length equals 15 residues. The CDR3 bases are TGCGCCAGCAGCCAAGGACAGGGGGGACACAATGAGCAGTTCTTC. As protein: CASSQGQGGHNEQFF.

In this sample, this clone turned up once. This sequence joins TRBV19 and TRBJ1-1; the D is unclear. The CDR3 is 12 residues long. In germline, CDR1 is LNHDA, CDR2 SQIVND (reference sequence). Trimming stripped 6 bases from V and 1 base from J, with 6 bases between. The CDR3 nucleotides are TGTGCCAGTAGGAGGTCGAACACTGAAGCTTTCTTT. This translates into CASRRSNTEAFF.

This sequence joins TRBV30 and TRBJ1-1; 7 nucleotides align to TRBD1. The V and J ends lost 3 bases and 6 bases, in that order; junction bases with no gene match: 4. The CDR3 totals 12 residues. Germline loops: CDR1 GTSNPN, CDR2 SVGIG (reference sequence). The CDR3 nucleotides read TGTGCCTGGAGAGGGGGCACCGCTGAAGCTTTCTTT. Amino acid sequence: CAWRGGTAEAFF.

The chain carries TRBV28 and TRBJ1-3, with TRBD1 matching 8 bases. Germline V gene data show CDR1 as MDHEN and CDR2 as SYDVKM. V lost 5 bases and J lost 1; bases outside the gene matches: 10. This CDR3 comprises 17 residues. The CDR3 spells CASSPLGQGPSGNTIYF. In DNA form, the CDR3 reads TGTGCCAGCAGTCCGCTTGGACAGGGTCCGTCTGGAAACACCATATATTTT.

V usage is TRBV4-1 and J usage is TRBJ1-3; TRBD1 aligns across 11 bases. The CDR3 sequence is 16 residues long. Trimming removed 0 bases from V and 2 bases from J; junction bases left unmatched: 0. In germline, CDR1 is MGHRA, CDR2 YSYEKL. Here the CDR3 DNA reads TGCGCCAGCAGCCAAGAGGGACAGGGGGCTGGAAACACCATATATTTT. This gives the protein CASSQEGQGAGNTIYF.

The chain carries TRBV5-1 and TRBJ2-7; D unclear. Germline CDR1 reads SGHRS; CDR2 reads YFSETQ. Trimming pared 0 bases from V and 0 bases from J, leaving 7 bases between. The CDR3 length is 14 residues. The chain's CDR3 is CASSLDPSSYEQYF. The CDR3, as DNA: TGCGCCAGCAGCTTGGACCCGAGCTCCTACGAGCAGTACTTC. The full variable domain, its missing parts supplied by reference TRBV5-1 and TRBJ2-7, is KAGVTQTPRYLIKTRGQQVTLSCSPISGHRSVSWYQQTPGQGLQFLFEYFSETQRNKGNFPGRFSGRQFSNSRSEMNVSTLELGDSALYLCASSLDPSSYEQYFGPGTRLTVT.

This CDR3 is CASSSGRGNTEAFF. CDR3 nucleotides: TGTGCCAGCAGCAGTGGGCGGGGTAACACTGAAGCTTTCTTT. This rearrangement joins TRBV7-3 to TRBJ1-1, with D uncertain. Germline V gives CDR1 SGHTA, CDR2 FQGTGA. V shed 5 bases and J shed 2 bases, with 12 bases lying between them. CDR3 length equals 14 residues.

The genes are TRBV30 and TRBJ1-4; D is undetermined. The CDR3 totals 14 residues. Deletions cut 5 bases from V and 4 bases from J, with 14 bases between. Germline CDR1 is GTSNPN and CDR2 is SVGIG (reference sequence). The chain's CDR3 is CAWGDRGDNEKLFF. The CDR3 DNA reads TGTGCCTGGGGGGATCGGGGAGATAATGAAAAACTGTTTTTT.

The genes are TRBV10-3 and TRBJ2-3; 10 nucleotides match TRBD2. With V trimmed by 5 bases and J by 0 bases, 5 bases remained unmatched. CDR3 length: 16 residues. The germline CDR1 and CDR2 sequences are ENHRY and SYGVKD. In DNA, the CDR3 is TGTGCCATCAGTAAGGGAGCGGGAGGGAGCACAGATACGCAGTATTTT. As protein: CAISKGAGGSTDTQYF.

This clone has only a few counts. The V call is TRBV18, the J call TRBJ2-1; tentative D call: TRBD2 (5 bases). The germline CDR1 and CDR2 sequences are KGHSH and LQKENI. This CDR3 is built from 15 residues. The V end lost 3 bases, the J end lost 6 bases, and 15 bases lay between the germline ends. The CDR3 DNA sequence: TGTGCCAGCTCACCTAGGAGGCCTCCGGGCAATGAGCAGTTCTTC. This encodes CASSPRRPPGNEQFF.

This clone was seen just once. The chain has TRBV5-6 and TRBJ1-6, with a weak D call TRBD1 (5 bases). CDR1 is SGHDT, CDR2 YYEEEE, per germline. Trimming shortened V by 0 bases and J by 9 bases, and 10 bases separated the two germline ends. The CDR3 length is 14 residues. In nucleotides, the CDR3 is TGTGCCAGCAGCTTGGTCGGGGGGATTTCACCCCTCCACTTT. It is translated as CASSLVGGISPLHF.

The rearrangement uses TRBV28 and TRBJ1-1; D is ambiguous. Germline assignment: CDR1 MDHEN and CDR2 SYDVKM. Trimming shortened V by 4 bases and J by 1 base, and 7 bases separated the two germline ends. The CDR3 is made up of 13 amino acids. CDR3 nucleotides: TGTGCCAGCAGTTACCGACAGAACACTGAAGCTTTCTTT. Its protein is CASSYRQNTEAFF. The full variable domain, in which reference TRBV28 and TRBJ1-1 provide the parts outside the CDR3, is DVKVTQSSRYLVKRTGEKVFLECVQDMDHENMFWYRQDPGLGLRLIYFSYDVKMKEKGDIPEGYSVSREKKERFSLILESASTNQTSMYLCASSYRQNTEAFFGQGTRLTVV.

The table lists this clone with a count of one. The chain carries TRBV6-1 and TRBJ1-2; 8 bases map to TRBD1. The CDR3 covers 14 residues. Germline V gene sequence: CDR1 MNHNS, CDR2 SASEGT. The junction had 8 bases not matched to a gene; V was cut back by 7 bases and J by 4 bases. In DNA form, the CDR3 reads TGTGCCAGCACTGGGGGAGGGACAGGCTATGGCTACACCTTC. This translates into CASTGGGTGYGYTF.

The chain's CDR3 is CASSFPGGRDTDTQYF. The CDR3 bases are TGTGCCAGCAGTTTTCCGGGGGGCCGGGACACAGATACGCAGTATTTT. This rearrangement joins TRBV28 to TRBJ2-3, with D perhaps TRBD2 (7 bases). Trimming cost V 3 bases and J 2 bases, with 15 bases left between them. Germline V gene data show CDR1 as MDHEN and CDR2 as SYDVKM. The CDR3 extends over 16 amino acids.

The chain employs TRBV19 and TRBJ2-3, with TRBD2 matching 7 bases. J gave up 5 bases and V 7 bases, and 9 bases lay outside the gene matches. The germline CDR1 and CDR2 sequences are LNHDA and SQIVND (reference sequence). The length of the CDR3 is 14 residues. The CDR3 spells CASTAQPGGDTQYF. In DNA form, the CDR3 reads TGTGCCAGTACCGCTCAACCGGGGGGAGATACGCAGTATTTT.

The gene calls are TRBV5-5 and TRBJ1-6, with D uncertain. Trimming took off 2 bases at V and 5 bases at J, with 8 bases between the two ends. There are 14 residues in the CDR3. Germline V gives CDR1 SGHKS, CDR2 YYEKEE (reference sequence). Here the CDR3 DNA reads TGTGCCAGCAGCTTTCCGGTTAATAATTCACCCCTCCACTTT. Translated: CASSFPVNNSPLHF.